The clone carrying this T cell receptor (beta chain) was seen ten or more times. Its antigen remains unidentified. V lost 2 bases, J lost 5 bases, and 9 bases lay in between. The CDR3 has 13 amino acids. Germline CDR1 is MNHEY and CDR2 is SMNVEV (reference sequence). The sample originates from a study of glioma-infiltrating T cells. Study observations and caveats: Non-neoplastic patients had below-expected tissue-blood divergence, while all gliomas exceeded expectation.

Amplification of TCR alpha and beta CDR3 regions from RNA used iRepertoire nested multiplex PCR. Tissue mRNA or PBMC total RNA, about 95-450 ng, went into one-step reverse transcription and amplification. TCRdb independently ran MiXCR on the multiplex PCR reads; one entry per CDR3 protein. The data contain about 130,000 distinct CDR3 sequences, more than 20% of them seen just once; the ten biggest clones take up roughly 15%. The J gene is TRBJ1-1, the V gene TRBV27; the D is unclear. The sequencing input was glioma tissue, nonneoplastic brain tissue, or PBMCs (not recorded which). The TCR was taken from a human donor with low-grade glioma or glioblastoma, undergoing nonglioma brain surgery, or in good health (not recorded which). In DNA form, the CDR3 reads TGTGCCAGCAGTTTAAATGGGGTGACTGAAGCTTTCTTT. Its protein is CASSLNGVTEAFF.